This entry features one T cell receptor beta chain sequence. Its antigen is as yet unknown. PCR employed 60 Vbeta and 13 Jbeta primers. The assay was immunoSEQ multiplex PCR, and TCRdb's table has in-frame clones only and misses some. The sample includes under 150,000 clones, around four fifths of them seen just once. The sample comes from a study of cytomegalovirus exposure and HLA in healthy donors. Study-level background: HLA-typed donors contributed 80 million to 85 million unique TCRs, which were held in an early data release. Whole-study findings and limits: A later analysis appeared to link common viral pathogens to several of the most significant clusters. Owing to their indistinguishability, certain V segments, notably TRBV6-2 and TRBV6-3, were excluded.

CDR1 is MGHRA and CDR2 is YSYEKL in the germline V gene. After removal of 6 bases from V and 2 bases from J, the junction contained 5 bases not matched to a gene. CDR3 size: 15 residues. V usage is TRBV4-1 and J usage is TRBJ2-5, with 11 bases lining up with TRBD2. The receptor was derived from a boy aged 10-17 years in good health and CMV-seronegative. What was sequenced was PBMCs. The CDR3 bases are TGCGCCAGCAGTCGGCTAGCGGGAGGACAAGAGACCCAGTACTTC. It is translated as CASSRLAGGQETQYF.